These 13 T cell receptor beta chains were sequenced from one sample in a study of T-cell memory formation after mild COVID-19. MiXCR, applied by TCRdb to the 5' RACE reads, yields one record per CDR3 protein. Here the sample spans hundreds of thousands of distinct CDR3 sequences, about 20% being singletons. The sequencing input was PBMCs or a T cell subset sorted from them (not recorded which). These receptors originate from an adult woman who had mild COVID-19 (a few samples of this study predate the infection). Cell type and time point are not known.

The V and J genes are TRBV24-1 and TRBJ2-1; TRBD1 agrees at 10 bases. From germline, CDR1 is KGHDR and CDR2 SFDVKD. V shed 3 bases, J shed 3 bases, and the junction held 7 bases outside the gene matches. The CDR3 is 17 amino acids. CDR3 nucleotides: TGTGCCACCAGTGATCCCGGACAGGGGGGATTCTACAATGAGCAGTTCTTC. Translation: CATSDPGQGGFYNEQFF.

The sample holds many counts of this clonotype. This sequence joins TRBV12-3 or TRBV12-4 and TRBJ2-1, with a possible D match to TRBD1 (6 bases). CDR3 length: 11 residues. V lost 5 bases, J lost 11 bases, and 10 bases lay in between. The CDR3 here is CASSPGHKQFF. The CDR3 bases are TGTGCCAGCAGTCCGGGACACAAGCAGTTCTTC.

The genes are TRBV5-1 and TRBJ1-2; TRBD1 matches 11 bases. The V segment lost 3 bases and the J segment 7 bases; nucleotides outside the gene matches: 2. The CDR3 contains 13 residues. Looked up from germline, CDR1 is SGHRS and CDR2 is YFSETQ. CDR3 in amino acids: CASSWTGGAGYTF. For the CDR3, the DNA is TGCGCCAGCAGCTGGACAGGGGGCGCTGGCTACACCTTC.

The chain uses TRBV7-8 and TRBJ1-1; 12 positions agree with TRBD1. Germline V gives CDR1 SGHVS, CDR2 FQNEAQ. CDR3 size: 18 residues. V lost 8 bases, J lost 3 bases, and 16 bases stayed unmatched. CDR3 nucleotide sequence: TGTGCCAGCGGGAGGTCGGGGACAGGGGGCAAGAGGGACACTGAAGCTTTCTTT. This gives the protein CASGRSGTGGKRDTEAFF.

The rearrangement joins TRBV7-9 to TRBJ1-5, with D unresolved. Per germline, CDR1 SEHNR and CDR2 FQNEAQ (reference sequence). CDR3 size: 13 residues. V was shortened by 4 bases and J by 0 bases, with 4 bases between the two germline ends. CDR3 coding DNA: TGTGCCAGCAGCTCGAATAGCAATCAGCCCCAGCATTTT. Its translation is CASSSNSNQPQHF.

This sequence joins TRBV25-1 and TRBJ2-7; no reliable D call. V was shortened by 1 base and J by 2 bases, with 12 bases between the two germline ends. CDR1 is MGHDK and CDR2 is SYGVNS in the germline V gene. The CDR3 loop spans 15 amino acids. The CDR3 here is CASSESDGVTYEQYF. For the CDR3, the DNA is TGTGCCAGCAGTGAATCGGATGGAGTTACCTACGAGCAGTACTTC.

This clonotype has only a few counts. The chain couples TRBV29-1 to TRBJ1-2, with 9 bases aligning to TRBD1. Germline V lookup: CDR1 SQVTM, CDR2 ANQGSEA. After removal of 0 bases from V and 0 bases from J, the junction contained 5 bases not matched to a gene. The CDR3 is 16 residues long. CDR3 DNA: TGCAGCGTTGAAGATCAGACAGGGGGAACTAACTATGGCTACACCTTC. Its translation: CSVEDQTGGTNYGYTF.

Comments on this clonotype: At one boundary the junction diverges from the germline segment, which might be a read error. This chain joins TRBV2 and TRBJ1-6; weak D call: TRBD1 (5 bases). Per the germline V gene, CDR1 is SNHLY and CDR2 is FYNNEI. The CDR3 loop spans 16 amino acids. The CDR3, as DNA: TGTACCAGCAACAGTCTAGGGGACCTGACGGGTTCACCCCTCCACTTT. Encoded protein: CTSNSLGDLTGSPLHF.

The chain links TRBV12-3 or TRBV12-4 to TRBJ2-7, with 12 bases matching TRBD2. After removal of 5 bases from V and 4 bases from J, the junction contained 12 bases not matched to a gene. The CDR3 runs 17 residues. The CDR3 DNA reads as TGTGCCAGCAGTCTGACTAGCGGGAGCTTAAGTGGGTACGAGCAGTACTTC. Translated: CASSLTSGSLSGYEQYF.

This clonotype was detected only a few times. The chain combines TRBV7-3 with TRBJ2-2; tentatively, D is TRBD1 or TRBD2 (5 bases each). V lost 5 bases to trimming and J lost 0 bases, with 13 bases between them. This CDR3 is built from 16 residues. Per germline, CDR1 SGHTA and CDR2 FQGTGA. The CDR3 is CASSQGGRSNTGELFF. DNA for the CDR3: TGTGCCAGCAGCCAGGGCGGGCGGTCGAACACCGGGGAGCTGTTTTTT.

The rearrangement links TRBV10-3 to TRBJ2-3; D is possibly TRBD1 or TRBD2 (5 bases each). There are 15 residues in the CDR3. The V gene's germline CDR1 is ENHRY and CDR2 SYGVKD. V lost 6 bases and J 2 bases, leaving 15 bases between the germline ends. The chain's CDR3 is CAIRTGTGNTDTQYF. In nucleotides, the CDR3 is TGTGCCATCAGGACCGGGACGGGGAACACAGATACGCAGTATTTT.

The gene calls are TRBV4-1 and TRBJ2-3; D is undetermined. The CDR3 runs to 16 residues. In germline, CDR1 is MGHRA, CDR2 YSYEKL. Trimming shortened V by 2 bases and J by 3 bases, and 15 bases separated the two germline ends. The CDR3 DNA reads as TGCGCCAGCAGCCAAACCTCCTTGGTCTCTACAGATACGCAGTATTTT. This translates into CASSQTSLVSTDTQYF.

This clonotype was detected ten times or more. The chain carries TRBV5-5 and TRBJ2-7; possibly TRBD1 for D (5 bases). The CDR3 length is 15 residues. V lost 1 base and J 3 bases, leaving 14 bases between the germline ends. The germline V gene encodes CDR1 SGHKS and CDR2 YYEKEE (reference sequence). This CDR3 is CASSLSQATFYEQYF. DNA for the CDR3: TGTGCCAGCAGCTTGTCACAGGCGACATTCTACGAGCAGTACTTC.